This T cell receptor (beta chain) was observed in a study of identical twins. This CDR3 contains 15 residues. A few counts support this clonotype. From the 5' RACE reads, TCRdb called clonotypes with MiXCR, one entry per CDR3 protein. The sample has some 1,600,000 distinct CDR3 sequences, less than 40% seen once. The chain combines TRBV21-1 with TRBJ2-1; the table's D call, TRBD2, was not checked against the DNA. TRBV21-1 counts as a pseudogene. The TCR was taken from a newborn girl in good health. Material: cord blood. Here the CDR3 DNA reads TGTGCCAGCAGCAAAGGGGCGGGAAGTGGGAATGAGCAGTTCTTC. Its translation: CASSKGAGSGNEQFF.